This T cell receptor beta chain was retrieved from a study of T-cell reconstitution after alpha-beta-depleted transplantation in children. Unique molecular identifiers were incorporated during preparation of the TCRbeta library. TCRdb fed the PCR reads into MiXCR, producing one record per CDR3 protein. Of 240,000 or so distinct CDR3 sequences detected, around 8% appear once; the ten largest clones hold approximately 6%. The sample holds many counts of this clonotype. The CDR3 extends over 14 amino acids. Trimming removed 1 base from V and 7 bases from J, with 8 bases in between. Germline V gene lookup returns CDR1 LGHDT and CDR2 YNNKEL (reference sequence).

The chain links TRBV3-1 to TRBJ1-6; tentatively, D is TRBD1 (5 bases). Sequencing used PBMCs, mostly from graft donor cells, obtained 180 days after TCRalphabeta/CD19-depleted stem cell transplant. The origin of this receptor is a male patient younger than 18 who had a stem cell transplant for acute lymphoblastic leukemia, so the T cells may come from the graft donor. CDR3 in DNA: TGTGCCAGCAGCCAAGGCGGGGGAAATTCACCCCTCCACTTT. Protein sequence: CASSQGGGNSPLHF.